This TCR beta chain was documented in a study of post-analysis software for immune sequencing data. Note on this clonotype: No antigen is known for it.

The germline gives CDR1 SQVTM, CDR2 ANQGSEA. The length of the CDR3 is 16 residues. V shed 4 bases, J shed 4 bases, and the junction held 13 bases outside the gene matches. cDNA libraries for TCR beta contained unique molecular identifiers. One entry per CDR3 protein, called by TCRdb with MiXCR from the PCR reads. The profile shows about 810,000 distinct CDR3 sequences, about 57% of them singletons. Study outcomes and limitations: Five TRBV segments, including TRBV5-6, TRBV5-1 and TRBV20-1, were more frequent in patients than controls.

The TCR was taken from a girl aged 10-17 years with multiple sclerosis. The V gene is TRBV29-1, the J gene TRBJ2-1, with 7 positions matching TRBD2. What was sequenced was blood. CDR3 nucleotide sequence: TGCAGCGTTGCGGCCGTTGGTGGGAGGGATTACAATGAGCAGTTCTTC. It codes for CSVAAVGGRDYNEQFF.